This T cell receptor (beta chain) was profiled in a study of blood T cell repertoires in COVID-19. Study-level background: Specimens from acute and convalescent COVID-19 originated in the United States, Italy and Spain. T cells, B-cell-depleted T cells, or PBMCs provided the cDNA or gDNA that served as material.

Trimming stripped 3 bases from V and 3 bases from J, with 14 bases between. The CDR3 extends over 15 amino acids. Germline CDR1 KGHSH, CDR2 LQKENI. Sequenced by immunoSEQ multiplex PCR; TCRdb stores in-frame clones only, minus some. The top ten hold about an eighth of the sample, which has 280,000 or so clones, approximately 83% seen once. The chain links TRBV18 to TRBJ1-2; TRBD1 is a possible D gene (6 bases). Sequencing was carried out using peripheral blood. This clonotype was sampled from a human donor in a cohort sampled during active COVID-19. This chain's CDR3 is CASSPGAGRDYGYTF. CDR3 DNA sequence: TGTGCCAGCTCACCGGGGGCAGGGAGAGACTATGGCTACACCTTC.